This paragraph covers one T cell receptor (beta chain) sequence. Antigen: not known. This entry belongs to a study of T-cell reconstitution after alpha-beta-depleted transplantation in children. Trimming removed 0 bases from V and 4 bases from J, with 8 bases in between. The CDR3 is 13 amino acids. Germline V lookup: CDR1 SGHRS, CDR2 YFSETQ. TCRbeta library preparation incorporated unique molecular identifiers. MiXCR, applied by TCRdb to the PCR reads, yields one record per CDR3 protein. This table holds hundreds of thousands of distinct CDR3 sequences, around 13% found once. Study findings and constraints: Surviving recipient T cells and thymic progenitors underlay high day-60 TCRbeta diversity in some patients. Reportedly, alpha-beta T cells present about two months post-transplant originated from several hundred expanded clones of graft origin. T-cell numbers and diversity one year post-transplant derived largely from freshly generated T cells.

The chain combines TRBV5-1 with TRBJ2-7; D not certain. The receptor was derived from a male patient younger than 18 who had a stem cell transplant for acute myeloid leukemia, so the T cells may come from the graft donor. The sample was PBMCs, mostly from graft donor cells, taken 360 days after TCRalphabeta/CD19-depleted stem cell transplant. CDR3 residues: CASSLGVEYEQYF. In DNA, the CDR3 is TGCGCCAGCAGCTTGGGGGTCGAGTACGAGCAGTACTTC.